The text below deals with one T cell receptor (beta chain). Its antigen remains unidentified. The data derive from a study of cytomegalovirus exposure and HLA in healthy donors. Study-level findings and limits: There were about 160 TCR beta chains listed as cytomegalovirus-associated.

The PCR ran on 60 Vbeta and 13 Jbeta primers. Assay: immunoSEQ multiplex PCR; the TCRdb copy retains only in-frame clones and omits some. Among about 150,000 clones listed, around 85% were seen once. The sample comprised PBMCs. This sequence was found in a male donor in good health and CMV-seronegative.

The CDR3 DNA sequence: TGTGCCGCCGGGGGGGTCGGTAGCGGGGTAAGCACAGATACGCAGTATTTT. This translates into CAAGGVGSGVSTDTQYF. The rearrangement links TRBV10-3 to TRBJ2-3; TRBD2 aligns across 8 bases. The CDR3 consists of 17 residues. Germline V gives CDR1 ENHRY, CDR2 SYGVKD. After removal of 11 bases from V and 0 bases from J, the junction contained 16 bases not matched to a gene.